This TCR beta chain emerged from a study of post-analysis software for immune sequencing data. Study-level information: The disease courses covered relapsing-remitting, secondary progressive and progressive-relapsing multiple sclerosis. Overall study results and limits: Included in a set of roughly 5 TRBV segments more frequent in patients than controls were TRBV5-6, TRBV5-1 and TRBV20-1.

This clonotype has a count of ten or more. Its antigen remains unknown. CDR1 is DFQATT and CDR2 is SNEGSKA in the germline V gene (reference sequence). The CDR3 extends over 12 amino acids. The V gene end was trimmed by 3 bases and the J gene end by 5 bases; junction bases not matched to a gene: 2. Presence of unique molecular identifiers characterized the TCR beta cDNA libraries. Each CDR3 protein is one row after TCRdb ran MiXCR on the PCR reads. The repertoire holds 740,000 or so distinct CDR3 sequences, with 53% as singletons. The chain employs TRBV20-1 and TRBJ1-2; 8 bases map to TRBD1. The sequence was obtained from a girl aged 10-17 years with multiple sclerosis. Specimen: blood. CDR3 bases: TGCAGTGCTAGGGACAGGGATTATGGCTACACCTTC. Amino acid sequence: CSARDRDYGYTF.